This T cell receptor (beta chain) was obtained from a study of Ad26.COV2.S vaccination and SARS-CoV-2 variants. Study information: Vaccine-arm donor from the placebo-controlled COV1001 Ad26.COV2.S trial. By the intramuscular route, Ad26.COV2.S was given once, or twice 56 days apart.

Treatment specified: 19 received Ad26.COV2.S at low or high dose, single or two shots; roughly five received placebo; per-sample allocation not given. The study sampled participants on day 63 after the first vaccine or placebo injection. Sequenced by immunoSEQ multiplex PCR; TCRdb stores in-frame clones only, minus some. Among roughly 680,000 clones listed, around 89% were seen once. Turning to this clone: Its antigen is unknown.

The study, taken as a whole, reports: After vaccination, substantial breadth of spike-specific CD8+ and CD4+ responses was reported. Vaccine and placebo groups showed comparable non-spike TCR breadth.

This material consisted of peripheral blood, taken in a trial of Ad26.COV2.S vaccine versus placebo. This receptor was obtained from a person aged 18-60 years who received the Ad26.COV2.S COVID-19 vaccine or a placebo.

Written as DNA, the CDR3 is TGTGCTAGTGGTTCCCTGACTAGCGGGGTCTACGAGCAGTACTTC. Translation gives CASGSLTSGVYEQYF. The chain combines TRBV12-5 with TRBJ2-7; TRBD2 matches at 11 bases. CDR3 length: 15 residues. The germline CDR1 and CDR2 sequences are LGHNT and FRNRAP. V was pared by 4 bases and J by 3 bases, with 5 bases of the junction left unmatched.